This is a list of T cell receptor beta chains from one sample in a study of radiotherapy plus CTLA-4 blockade in lung cancer. This table comes from immunoSEQ multiplex PCR, and its TCRdb copy is limited to in-frame clones, with some not included. Of more than 75,000 clones in the sample, approximately 86% were seen once. Sequencing used peripheral blood, obtained from a patient treated with radiotherapy plus ipilimumab. These receptors all come from a human donor with non-small cell lung cancer who had stable disease on radiotherapy plus ipilimumab. Both conserved end residues are part of each CDR3. The D gene is left open where the match is weak. A row's size may be missing; if present it is once, few, many or a size class.

d_call	v_call	j_call	clone_size	cdr3_nt	cdr3_aa
NA	TRBV9	TRBJ2-1	NA	TGTGCCAGCAGCGCCTCGGTGCCAGAGGAGCAGTTCTTC	CASSASVPEEQFF
TRBD2	TRBV6-1	TRBJ2-1	once	TGTGCCGGCCAAGGCGGGGGGGCGTTCAATGAGCAGTTCTTC	CAGQGGGAFNEQFF
TRBD1	TRBV2	TRBJ1-4	few	TGTGCCAGCAGGGCCCAGGGGGCAACTAATGAAAAACTGTTTTTT	CASRAQGATNEKLFF
NA	TRBV19	TRBJ2-5	NA	TGTGCCATTCGTCGGGTCATAAAGAATGAGGTGTACTTC	CAIRRVIKNEVYF
NA	TRBV2	TRBJ2-7	NA	TGTGCCAGCGGTCAGGGCCCGTACGAGCAGTACTTC	CASGQGPYEQYF
NA	TRBV6-1	TRBJ2-2	NA	TGTGCCAGCAGTGAAGCCAGGGGGAGGACCGGGGAGCTGTTTTTT	CASSEARGRTGELFF
NA	TRBV4-2	TRBJ1-2	NA	TGTGCCAGCAGCCAAGATCATGGAATCTATGGCTACACCTTC	CASSQDHGIYGYTF
TRBD1	TRBV7-7	TRBJ2-2	NA	TGTGCCAGCGGGCTAGGGGGACAGGGGAGCACCGGGGAGCTGTTTTTT	CASGLGGQGSTGELFF
TRBD2	TRBV5-8	TRBJ2-1	NA	TGTGCCAGCAGCTTGGGACTAGCGGGGTACAATGAGCAGTTCTTC	CASSLGLAGYNEQFF
TRBD2	TRBV28	TRBJ2-1	NA	TGTGCCAGCAGTTTTGGGACTACCTCTTACAATGAGCAGTTCTTC	CASSFGTTSYNEQFF
TRBD1	TRBV6-1	TRBJ1-1	once	TGTGCCAGCAGTAACAGGGGCACGAACACTGAAGCTTTCTTT	CASSNRGTNTEAFF
TRBD1	TRBV28	TRBJ2-3	NA	TGTGCCAGCAGCCGACAGGGTGGATCAGATACGCAGTATTTT	CASSRQGGSDTQYF
NA	TRBV19	TRBJ2-7	NA	TGTGCCAGTAGTGGGACACCAAACTACGAGCAGTACTTC	CASSGTPNYEQYF
NA	TRBV29-1	TRBJ1-1	NA	TGCAGCGTTGGGGACGGACCTTTGAACACTGAAGCTTTCTTT	CSVGDGPLNTEAFF
NA	TRBV18	TRBJ2-2	NA	TGTGCCAGCTCACCGCAGGGTAACGCGAACACCGGGGAGCTGTTTTTT	CASSPQGNANTGELFF
NA	TRBV7-2	TRBJ1-5	NA	TGTGCCAGCAGCCCTCGGGGTTATGGCAATCAGCCCCAGCATTTT	CASSPRGYGNQPQHF
TRBD1	TRBV19	TRBJ1-5	NA	TGTGCCAGTAGTATAGGACAGGGAGGTCAGCCCCAGCATTTT	CASSIGQGGQPQHF
NA	TRBV27	TRBJ2-7	NA	TGTGCCAGCAGTTTAAAACAGGGTGGCCCTATGGGGGAGCAGTACTTC	CASSLKQGGPMGEQYF
NA	TRBV19	TRBJ2-2	NA	TGTGCCAGTAGTATATTAAGGGCGGCCGGGGAGCTGTTTTTT	CASSILRAAGELFF
TRBD1	TRBV7-9	TRBJ1-2	few	TGTGCCAGCAGCTTGACACAGGGGCAAAACTATGGCTACACCTTC	CASSLTQGQNYGYTF
TRBD2	TRBV27	TRBJ2-2	NA	TGTGCCAGCAGCCGGACTCAGCTCGGGAGGTACACCGGGGAGCTGTTTTTT	CASSRTQLGRYTGELFF
TRBD2	TRBV25-1	TRBJ2-1	NA	TGTGCCAGCAGTGAATATGGGATGGGTAGCGGGAAGAGCAATGAGCAGTTCTTC	CASSEYGMGSGKSNEQFF
TRBD1	TRBV28	TRBJ2-7	few	TGTGCCAGCAGTTTACAGGGGGCAAGAAACGAGCAGTACTTC	CASSLQGARNEQYF
NA	TRBV18	TRBJ1-1	few	TGTGCCAGCTCACCACCGTTCACCAGACACACTGAAGCTTTCTTT	CASSPPFTRHTEAFF
NA	TRBV28	TRBJ1-5	NA	TGTGCCAGCAGTTTCACAGGGTCCCTCAATCAGCCCCAGCATTTT	CASSFTGSLNQPQHF
NA	TRBV5-1	TRBJ2-7	once	TGCGCCAGCAGCTTGGAGAGGGATTTTGGCGAGCAGTACTTC	CASSLERDFGEQYF
TRBD2	TRBV7-9	TRBJ2-5	NA	TGTGCCAGCAGAGCGGGAGGGGGTGGGCGAGAGACCCAGTACTTC	CASRAGGGGRETQYF
NA	TRBV28	TRBJ1-6	NA	TGTGCCAGCAGTCTGCCCGGGACCCCGATTTATTCACCCCTCCACTTT	CASSLPGTPIYSPLHF
TRBD1	TRBV19	TRBJ1-4	NA	TGTGCCAGTAGTATCGGGGACAGGGGGAATGAAAAACTGTTTTTT	CASSIGDRGNEKLFF
TRBD2	TRBV7-9	TRBJ2-2	NA	TGTGCCAGCAGCTCCTGGCCCATAGCGGGAGGGCTCACCGGGGAGCTGTTTTTT	CASSSWPIAGGLTGELFF
NA	TRBV5-1	TRBJ1-1	once	TGCGCCAGCAGCTCTGGGGCGGAAGCTTTCTTT	CASSSGAEAFF
NA	TRBV11-2	TRBJ1-6	NA	TGTGCCAGCAGCGGGGATTTTAATTCACCCCTCCACTTT	CASSGDFNSPLHF
NA	TRBV29-1	TRBJ2-7	NA	TGCAGCGTTGCGAGGGACTCCTACGAGCAGTACTTC	CSVARDSYEQYF
NA	TRBV7-2	TRBJ1-6	NA	TGTGCCAGCACCCTCCAATTGGGGGGGTATCCCCTCCACTTT	CASTLQLGGYPLHF
NA	TRBV19	TRBJ1-3	NA	TGTGCCAGTAAGTTCGGAAACACCATATATTTT	CASKFGNTIYF
TRBD2	TRBV10-3	TRBJ2-3	NA	TGTGCCATCAGTGAGTGGCTAGCGGGATCTAGCACAGATACGCAGTATTTT	CAISEWLAGSSTDTQYF
NA	TRBV6-1	TRBJ1-3	NA	TGTGCCAGCACCCTGAACTATGGAAACACCATATATTTT	CASTLNYGNTIYF
TRBD2	TRBV2	TRBJ2-6	NA	TGTGCCAGCAGTGCGCAGGGAGGGTACTCTGGGGCCAACGTCCTGACTTTC	CASSAQGGYSGANVLTF
NA	TRBV5-1	TRBJ2-1	NA	TGCGCCAGCAGCCCTTCGTATAGTACCTACAATGAGCAGTTCTTC	CASSPSYSTYNEQFF
NA	TRBV9	TRBJ2-1	NA	TGTGCCAGCAGCGTATTCGGCCAGAACAATGAGCAGTTCTTC	CASSVFGQNNEQFF
NA	TRBV27	TRBJ2-3	once	TGTGCCAGCTCGATGACAGGAACGCAGTATTTT	CASSMTGTQYF
TRBD1	TRBV30	TRBJ1-6	NA	TGTGCAGGGGGCGACTATAATTCACCCCTCCACTTT	CAGGDYNSPLHF
NA	TRBV6-5	TRBJ2-7	NA	TGTGCCAGCGACTCTGACGGGGGATACGAGCAGTACTTC	CASDSDGGYEQYF
NA	TRBV2	TRBJ2-1	NA	TGTGCCAGCAGATTCCTCTCCCAGGGTGGTTCCTACAATGAGCAGTTCTTC	CASRFLSQGGSYNEQFF
NA	TRBV5-4	TRBJ1-4	once	TGTGCCAGCAGCTTTACAGGGTGGCAAGAAGAAAAACTGTTTTTT	CASSFTGWQEEKLFF
NA	TRBV5-1	TRBJ2-2	NA	TGCGCCAGCAGCACACTCAGAGGGGGGCCAAACACCGGGGAGCTGTTTTTT	CASSTLRGGPNTGELFF
NA	TRBV19	TRBJ1-5	NA	TGTGCCAGTAGTATCGTGGGGGCCCATCAGCCCCAGCATTTT	CASSIVGAHQPQHF
TRBD2	TRBV6-4	TRBJ2-1	NA	TGTGCCAGCAGTGACGGGACTAGCGGGGGGGCAGGGGAGCAGTTCTTC	CASSDGTSGGAGEQFF
NA	TRBV7-3	TRBJ1-1	NA	TGTGCCAGCAGCTTAGGTGGCGGGACAAAAGGCACTGAAGCTTTCTTT	CASSLGGGTKGTEAFF
TRBD2	TRBV23-1	TRBJ2-7	NA	TGCGCCAGCAGCCTAGCGGGAGTGGGGCTTAACTACGAGCAGTACTTC	CASSLAGVGLNYEQYF
TRBD1	TRBV7-9	TRBJ1-1	NA	TGTGCCAGCAGCTTAGCACAGGGGGCACTCACTGAAGCTTTCTTT	CASSLAQGALTEAFF
TRBD1	TRBV5-1	TRBJ2-1	NA	TGCGCCAGCAGCCTGGATCGGACAGGCTACAATGAGCAGTTCTTC	CASSLDRTGYNEQFF
NA	TRBV7-9	TRBJ1-1	NA	TGTGCCAGCAGCCCTACCTTAGGGGGAAGCACTGAAGCTTTCTTT	CASSPTLGGSTEAFF
NA	TRBV27	TRBJ1-6	NA	TGTGCCAGCAGTTTACCCGGATCACCCCTCCACTTT	CASSLPGSPLHF